The 9 T cell receptor beta chains below all came from one sample that was sequenced in a study of cytomegalovirus exposure and HLA in healthy donors. Researchers ran the PCR with 60 Vbeta and 13 Jbeta primers. The assay was immunoSEQ multiplex PCR, and TCRdb's table has in-frame clones only and misses some. Its listing shows 100,000 to 150,000 clones. The sequencing input was PBMCs. Receptor source: a woman aged 40 to 50 in good health and CMV-seropositive.

The chain links TRBV28 to TRBJ2-6; maybe TRBD1 (6 bases). This CDR3 region has 16 residues. V was cut by 2 bases and J by 1 base, with 9 bases left in between. Germline V lookup: CDR1 MDHEN, CDR2 SYDVKM. The CDR3 protein is CASSLGQQSGANVLTF. Here the CDR3 DNA reads TGTGCCAGCAGTTTAGGACAGCAGTCTGGGGCCAACGTCCTGACTTTC.

The chain has TRBV27 and TRBJ2-7, with TRBD1 identical over 9 bases. The CDR3 covers 17 residues. Germline V CDR1 and CDR2: MNHEY, SMNVEV (reference sequence). The V segment lost 2 bases and the J segment 3 bases; nucleotides outside the gene matches: 11. The DNA for the CDR3 is TGTGCCAGCAGTTTACGGGACAGGGCCTCAGATCACTACGAGCAGTACTTC. Its translation is CASSLRDRASDHYEQYF.

The chain uses TRBV29-1 and TRBJ1-1, with TRBD1 as a possible D gene (5 bases). CDR1 is SQVTM and CDR2 is ANQGSEA in the germline V gene. Deletions cut 5 bases from V and 6 bases from J, with 13 bases between. The CDR3 is made up of 12 amino acids. In DNA, the CDR3 is TGCAGCGTTACAGGCGGTCCCGCTGAAGCTTTCTTT. Its translation is CSVTGGPAEAFF.

The chain has TRBV7-3 and TRBJ2-3; 9 bases are shared with TRBD2. V gave up 2 bases and J gave up 2 bases; unmatched junction bases: 8. The CDR3 loop spans 17 amino acids. CDR1 is SGHTA, CDR2 FQGTGA, per germline. DNA for the CDR3: TGTGCCAGCAGCTTATTCAGTATAGCGGGAGCCACAGATACGCAGTATTTT. Translation gives CASSLFSIAGATDTQYF.

Concerning this clone: This specimen includes other DNA sequences encoding the same CDR3. This chain uses TRBV18 with TRBJ1-1, with D perhaps TRBD1 (6 bases). The germline V and J ends were trimmed by 2 bases and 1 base, with 8 bases remaining between them. From germline, CDR1 is KGHSH and CDR2 LQKENI. The CDR3 loop spans 14 amino acids. DNA of the CDR3: TGTGCCAGCTCACCATCGACAGGGAACACTGAAGCTTTCTTT. It specifies CASSPSTGNTEAFF.

The chain's CDR3 is CASRGRATDTQYF. CDR3 in DNA: TGTGCCAGCCGCGGGAGGGCCACAGATACGCAGTATTTT. V gene TRBV28 combines with J gene TRBJ2-3; 9 bases are a match to TRBD2. With V trimmed by 8 bases and J by 2 bases, 2 bases remained unmatched. The CDR3 consists of 13 residues. The germline V gene encodes CDR1 MDHEN and CDR2 SYDVKM.

V usage is TRBV5-1 and J usage is TRBJ2-5, with TRBD2 matching 10 bases. Germline CDR1 reads SGHRS; CDR2 reads YFSETQ. Trimming took 4 bases from V and 1 from J; bases not matched to a gene: 13. CDR3 length equals 18 residues. CDR3 DNA: TGCGCCAGCAGCCCGGTGGGCCGAGCGGGAGGGCCCCAAGAGACCCAGTACTTC. This sequence encodes CASSPVGRAGGPQETQYF.

This chain links TRBV10-3 with TRBJ2-3, with D possibly matching TRBD1 (6 bases). The CDR3 contains 17 residues. The V gene's germline CDR1 is ENHRY and CDR2 SYGVKD. The V end lost 6 bases, the J end lost 0 bases, and 19 bases lay between the germline ends. CDR3 region: CAISVTMTGTSTDTQYF. In nucleotides, the CDR3 is TGTGCCATCAGCGTGACCATGACAGGCACTAGCACAGATACGCAGTATTTT.

The gene calls are TRBV7-3 and TRBJ2-6, with 7 bases fitting TRBD2. This CDR3 is 15 amino acids long. Trimming removed 5 bases from V and 3 bases from J; junction bases left unmatched: 4. Germline V CDR1 and CDR2: SGHTA, FQGTGA. This CDR3 is CASSPGGSGANVLTF. The CDR3 region has the DNA TGTGCCAGCAGCCCGGGCGGGAGTGGGGCCAACGTCCTGACTTTC.